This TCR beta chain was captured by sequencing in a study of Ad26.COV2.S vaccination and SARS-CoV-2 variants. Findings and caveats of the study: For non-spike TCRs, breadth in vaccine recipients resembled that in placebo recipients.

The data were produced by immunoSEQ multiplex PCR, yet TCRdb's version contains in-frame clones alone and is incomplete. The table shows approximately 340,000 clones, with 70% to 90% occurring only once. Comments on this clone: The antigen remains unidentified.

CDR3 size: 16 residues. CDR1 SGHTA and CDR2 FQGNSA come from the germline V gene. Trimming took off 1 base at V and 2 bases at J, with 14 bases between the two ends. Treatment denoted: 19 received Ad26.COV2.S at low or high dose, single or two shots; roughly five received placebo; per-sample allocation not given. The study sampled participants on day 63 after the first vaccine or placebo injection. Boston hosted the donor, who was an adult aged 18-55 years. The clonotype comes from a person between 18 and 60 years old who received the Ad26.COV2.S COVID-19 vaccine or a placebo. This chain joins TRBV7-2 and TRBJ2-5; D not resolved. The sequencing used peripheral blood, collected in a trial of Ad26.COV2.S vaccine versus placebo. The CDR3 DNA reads TGTGCCAGCAGCTTAGTTGGGTCTCGGTCACAAGAGACCCAGTACTTC. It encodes CASSLVGSRSQETQYF.